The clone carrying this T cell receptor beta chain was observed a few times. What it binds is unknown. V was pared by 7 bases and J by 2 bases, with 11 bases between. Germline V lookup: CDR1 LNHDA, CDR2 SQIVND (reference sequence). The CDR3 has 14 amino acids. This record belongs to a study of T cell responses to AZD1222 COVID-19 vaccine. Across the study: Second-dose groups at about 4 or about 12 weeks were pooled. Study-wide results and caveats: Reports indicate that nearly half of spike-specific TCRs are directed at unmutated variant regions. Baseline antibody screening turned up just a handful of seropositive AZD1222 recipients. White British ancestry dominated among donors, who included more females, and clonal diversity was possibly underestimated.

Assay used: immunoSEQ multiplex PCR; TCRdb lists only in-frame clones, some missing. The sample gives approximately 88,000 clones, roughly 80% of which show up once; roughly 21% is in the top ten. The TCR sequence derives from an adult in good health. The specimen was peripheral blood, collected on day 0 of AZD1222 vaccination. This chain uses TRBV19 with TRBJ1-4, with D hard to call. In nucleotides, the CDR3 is TGTGCCAGTACACCGACCGCGACTAATGAAAAACTGTTTTTT. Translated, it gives CASTPTATNEKLFF.